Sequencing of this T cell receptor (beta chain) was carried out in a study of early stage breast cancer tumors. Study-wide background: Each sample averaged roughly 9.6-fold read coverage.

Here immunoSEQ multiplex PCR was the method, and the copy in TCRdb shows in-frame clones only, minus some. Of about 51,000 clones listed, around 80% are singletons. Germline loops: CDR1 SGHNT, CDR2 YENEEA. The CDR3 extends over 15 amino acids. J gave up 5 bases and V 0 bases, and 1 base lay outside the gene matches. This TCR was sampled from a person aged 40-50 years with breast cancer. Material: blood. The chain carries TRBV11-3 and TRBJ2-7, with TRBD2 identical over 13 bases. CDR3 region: CASSLEGLAGDEQYF. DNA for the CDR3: TGTGCCAGCAGCTTAGAAGGACTAGCGGGAGACGAGCAGTACTTC.